This T cell receptor (beta chain) was sequenced for a study of T cell responses to AZD1222 COVID-19 vaccine. Findings and caveats of the study: Within unmutated variant regions lay the reported targets of nearly half of spike-specific TCRs. Baseline testing showed seropositivity in only 6 or 7 AZD1222 recipients.

Looked up from germline, CDR1 is LNHDA and CDR2 is SQIVND (reference sequence). This CDR3 is built from 13 residues. V lost 4 bases to trimming and J lost 8 bases; unmatched junction nucleotides: 6. Concerning this clone: Its antigen is not known.

TCRdb's copy holds only in-frame clones and misses some; the assay was immunoSEQ multiplex PCR. The repertoire holds 110,000 to 150,000 clones, with 85% to 95% as singletons. This receptor was obtained from an adult who had recovered from COVID-19. This chain joins TRBV19 and TRBJ1-2; TRBD1 agrees at 8 bases. The material sequenced was peripheral blood, taken after recovery from COVID-19. CDR3 nucleotides: TGTGCCAGTAGTAGGGACAGGTCTGGGGGCTACACCTTC. Translated, it gives CASSRDRSGGYTF.